The next 6 T cell receptor beta chains were all read from a single sample in a study of T cell repertoires in cytomegalovirus infection (dated by TCRdb to about 2019). The listed sequencing device is Illumina HiSeq 1500. The raw public reads went through TCRdb reprocessing: fastp at Q25, MiXCR clone calling, in-frame beta chains kept. Rows matching on CDR3 protein sequence are summarized as one entry with the most common DNA and genes. The sample has hundreds of thousands of distinct CDR3 sequences on record, about a third of them singletons. 10% to 15% of the sample belongs to the ten largest clones. What the treatment or condition label conveys for this sample: in vitro stimulation with specific CMV peptide epitopes to enrich CMV-specific T cells. These receptors lack a known antigen. Sequenced material: cultured CD8+ T cells from PBMCs, taken from culture after CMV antigen stimulation. The receptors stem from a human donor in good health (CMV status not recorded). Some clones in this sample may be carry-over from other donors' samples.

This clonotype was seen a handful of times. The chain is built from TRBV12-5 and TRBJ2-1, with D unclear. The V end was cut by 4 bases, the J end by 6 bases, with 4 bases between. Germline CDR1 LGHNT, CDR2 FRNRAP. This CDR3 region has 11 residues. As DNA, the CDR3 is TGTGCTAGTGGTTGGCGCAATGAGCAGTTCTTC. Amino acid sequence: CASGWRNEQFF.

This clonotype was picked up many times. V and J are TRBV12-3 or TRBV12-4 and TRBJ2-2; D remains unclear. This CDR3 contains 11 residues. V was cut by 6 bases and J by 4 bases, with 3 bases left in between. CDR3: CASRITGELFF. The DNA for the CDR3 is TGTGCCAGCAGGATCACCGGGGAGCTGTTTTTT.

This clonotype showed up just a few times. This rearrangement joins TRBV5-5 to TRBJ2-2; 12 bases are a match to TRBD1. J gave up 5 bases and V 4 bases, and 9 bases lay outside the gene matches. The CDR3 consists of 17 residues. Germline CDR1 reads SGHKS; CDR2 reads YYEKEE (reference sequence). The CDR3 sequence: CASSRDRGLMRTGELFF. CDR3 DNA sequence: TGTGCCAGCAGCCGGGACAGGGGGCTTATGAGAACCGGGGAGCTGTTTTTT.

This chain connects TRBV6-1 to TRBJ2-2, with 7 nucleotides matching TRBD2. CDR3 length: 15 amino acids. After removal of 7 bases from V and 2 bases from J, the junction contained 7 bases not matched to a gene. From germline, CDR1 is MNHNS and CDR2 SASEGT. In DNA form, the CDR3 reads TGTGCCAGCAATCTAGCGGTCTCCAACACCGGGGAGCTGTTTTTT. Its protein is CASNLAVSNTGELFF.

Only a few counts were recorded for this clonotype. The J gene is TRBJ1-4, the V gene TRBV6-5; 8 bases match TRBD1. The V gene's germline CDR1 is MNHEY and CDR2 SVGAGI. The CDR3 extends over 14 amino acids. V trimming: 6 bases; J trimming: 8 bases; junction bases outside the gene matches: 8. The CDR3 loop reads CASRTGTGMEKLFF. CDR3 nucleotides: TGTGCCAGCAGGACCGGGACAGGAATGGAAAAACTGTTTTTT.

This chain uses TRBV24-1 with TRBJ2-2; D gene ambiguous. Germline CDR1 reads KGHDR; CDR2 reads SFDVKD. CDR3 length: 16 residues. With 2 bases removed from V and 1 base from J, the gap between germline ends came to 10 bases. The CDR3 sequence is CATSDWAGGNTGELFF. In DNA form, the CDR3 reads TGTGCCACCAGTGATTGGGCCGGCGGGAACACCGGGGAGCTGTTTTTT.